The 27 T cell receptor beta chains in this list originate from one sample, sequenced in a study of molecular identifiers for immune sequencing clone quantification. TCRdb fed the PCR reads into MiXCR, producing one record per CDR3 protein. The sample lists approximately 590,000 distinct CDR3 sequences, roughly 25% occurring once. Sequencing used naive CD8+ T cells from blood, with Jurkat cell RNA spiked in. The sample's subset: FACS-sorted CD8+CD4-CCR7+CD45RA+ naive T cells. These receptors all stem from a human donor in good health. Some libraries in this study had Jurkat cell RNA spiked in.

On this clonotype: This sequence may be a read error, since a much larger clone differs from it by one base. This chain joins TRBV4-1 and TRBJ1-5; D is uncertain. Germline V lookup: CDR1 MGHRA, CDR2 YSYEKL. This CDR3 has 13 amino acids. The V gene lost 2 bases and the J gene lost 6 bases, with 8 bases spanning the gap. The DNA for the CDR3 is TGCGCCAGCAGCCAAAACCAGTGTCAGCCCCAGCATTTT. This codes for CASSQNQCQPQHF.

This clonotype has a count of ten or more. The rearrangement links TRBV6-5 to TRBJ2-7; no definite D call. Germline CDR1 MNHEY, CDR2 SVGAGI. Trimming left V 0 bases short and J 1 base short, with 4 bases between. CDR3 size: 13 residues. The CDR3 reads CASSYSQSYEQYF. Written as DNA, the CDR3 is TGTGCCAGCAGTTACTCGCAGTCCTACGAGCAGTACTTC.

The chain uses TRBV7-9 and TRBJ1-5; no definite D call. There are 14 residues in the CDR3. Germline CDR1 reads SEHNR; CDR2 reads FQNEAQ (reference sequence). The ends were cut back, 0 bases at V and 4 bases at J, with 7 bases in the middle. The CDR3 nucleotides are TGTGCCAGCAGCTTAGCTGTCCCAAATCAGCCCCAGCATTTT. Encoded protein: CASSLAVPNQPQHF.

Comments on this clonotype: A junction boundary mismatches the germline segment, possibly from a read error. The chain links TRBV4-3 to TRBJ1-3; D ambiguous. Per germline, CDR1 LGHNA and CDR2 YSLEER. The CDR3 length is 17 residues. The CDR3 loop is CASGQGRFAGPGNTIYF. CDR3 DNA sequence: TGCGCCAGCGGCCAAGGGCGTTTCGCTGGACCCGGAAACACCATATATTTT.

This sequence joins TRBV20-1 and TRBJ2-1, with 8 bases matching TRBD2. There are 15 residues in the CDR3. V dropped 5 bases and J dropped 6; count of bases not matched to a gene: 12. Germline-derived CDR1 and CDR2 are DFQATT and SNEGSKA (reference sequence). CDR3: CSAETSAGPLNEQFF. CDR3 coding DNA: TGCAGTGCTGAGACTAGCGCGGGACCTCTCAATGAGCAGTTCTTC.

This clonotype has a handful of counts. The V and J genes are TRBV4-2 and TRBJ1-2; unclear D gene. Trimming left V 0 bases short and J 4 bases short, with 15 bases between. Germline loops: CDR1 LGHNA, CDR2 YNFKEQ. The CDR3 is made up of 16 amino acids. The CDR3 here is CASSQEIGLRVYGYTF. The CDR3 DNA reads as TGTGCCAGCAGCCAAGAAATTGGACTGAGGGTCTATGGCTACACCTTC.

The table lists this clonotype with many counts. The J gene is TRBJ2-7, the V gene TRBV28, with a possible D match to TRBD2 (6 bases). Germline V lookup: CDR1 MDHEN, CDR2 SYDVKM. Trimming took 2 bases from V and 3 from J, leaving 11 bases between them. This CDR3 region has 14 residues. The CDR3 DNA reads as TGTGCCAGCAGTTTACCGGGAGAGGTCTACGAGCAGTACTTC. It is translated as CASSLPGEVYEQYF.

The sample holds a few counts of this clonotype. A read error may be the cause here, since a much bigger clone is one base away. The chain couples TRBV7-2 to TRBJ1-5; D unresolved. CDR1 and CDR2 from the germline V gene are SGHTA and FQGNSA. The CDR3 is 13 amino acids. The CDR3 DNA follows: TGTGCCAGCAGCTCCGACTTGGACCAGCCCCAGCAGTTT. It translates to CASSSDLDQPQQF.

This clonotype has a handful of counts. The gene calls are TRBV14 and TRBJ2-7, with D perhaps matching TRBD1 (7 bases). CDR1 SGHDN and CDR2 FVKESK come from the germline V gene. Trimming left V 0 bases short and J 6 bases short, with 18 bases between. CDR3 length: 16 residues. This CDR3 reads CASSQDLGRGAGEQYF. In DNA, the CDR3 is TGTGCCAGCAGCCAAGATCTGGGCAGGGGGGCGGGCGAGCAGTACTTC.

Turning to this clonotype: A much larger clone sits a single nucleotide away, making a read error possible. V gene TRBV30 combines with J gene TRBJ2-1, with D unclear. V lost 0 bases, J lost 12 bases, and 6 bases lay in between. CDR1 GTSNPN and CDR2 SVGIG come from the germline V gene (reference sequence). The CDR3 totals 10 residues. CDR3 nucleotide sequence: TGTGCCTGGAGTGTAACCGCGCAGTTCTTC. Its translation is CAWSVTAQFF. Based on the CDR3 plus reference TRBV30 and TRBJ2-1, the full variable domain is SQTIHQWPATLVQPVGSPLSLECTVEGTSNPNLYWYRQAAGRGLQLLFYSVGIGQISSEVPQNLSASRPQDRQFILSSKKLLLSDSGFYLCAWSVTAQFFGPGTRLTVL.

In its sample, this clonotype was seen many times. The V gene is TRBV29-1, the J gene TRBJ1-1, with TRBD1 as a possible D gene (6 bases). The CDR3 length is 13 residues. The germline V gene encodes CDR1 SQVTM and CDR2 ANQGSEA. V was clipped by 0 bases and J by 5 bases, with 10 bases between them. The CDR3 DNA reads TGCAGCGTTGAAGACGGAAGGGGGACTGAAGCTTTCTTT. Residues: CSVEDGRGTEAFF.

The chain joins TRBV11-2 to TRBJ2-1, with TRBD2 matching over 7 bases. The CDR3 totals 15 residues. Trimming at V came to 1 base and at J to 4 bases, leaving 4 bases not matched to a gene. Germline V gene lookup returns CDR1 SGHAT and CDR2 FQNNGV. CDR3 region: CASSLVGGGYNEQFF. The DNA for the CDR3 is TGTGCCAGCAGCTTAGTGGGGGGGGGATACAATGAGCAGTTCTTC.

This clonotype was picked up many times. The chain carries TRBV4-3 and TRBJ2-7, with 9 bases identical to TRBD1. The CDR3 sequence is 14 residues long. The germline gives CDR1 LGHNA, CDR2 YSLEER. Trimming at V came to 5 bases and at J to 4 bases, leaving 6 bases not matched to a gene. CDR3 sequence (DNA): TGCGCCAGCAGCGCCGGGACAGGGCGTTACGAGCAGTACTTC. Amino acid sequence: CASSAGTGRYEQYF.

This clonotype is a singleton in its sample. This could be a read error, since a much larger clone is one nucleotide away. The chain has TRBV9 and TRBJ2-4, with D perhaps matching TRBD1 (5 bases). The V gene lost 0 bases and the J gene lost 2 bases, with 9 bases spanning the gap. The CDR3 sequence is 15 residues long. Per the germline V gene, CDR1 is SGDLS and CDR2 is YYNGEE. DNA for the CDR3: TGTGCCAGCAGCGTAGCAGGGTTAACCAAAAACATTCAGTACTTC. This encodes CASSVAGLTKNIQYF.

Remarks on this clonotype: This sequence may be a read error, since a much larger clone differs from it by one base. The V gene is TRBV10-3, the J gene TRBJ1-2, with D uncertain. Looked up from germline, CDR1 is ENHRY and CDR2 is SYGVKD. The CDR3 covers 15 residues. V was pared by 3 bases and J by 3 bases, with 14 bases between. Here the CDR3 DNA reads TGTGCCATCAGTGATACGCGGACTACCTACTATGGCTACACCTTC. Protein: CAISDTRTTYYGYTF.

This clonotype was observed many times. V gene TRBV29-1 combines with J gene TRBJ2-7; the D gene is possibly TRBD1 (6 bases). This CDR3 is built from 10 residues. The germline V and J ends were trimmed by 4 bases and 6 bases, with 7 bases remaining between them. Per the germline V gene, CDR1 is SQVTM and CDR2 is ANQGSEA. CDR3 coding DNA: TGCAGCGTTGTAGGGGGCGAGCAGTACTTC. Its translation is CSVVGGEQYF.

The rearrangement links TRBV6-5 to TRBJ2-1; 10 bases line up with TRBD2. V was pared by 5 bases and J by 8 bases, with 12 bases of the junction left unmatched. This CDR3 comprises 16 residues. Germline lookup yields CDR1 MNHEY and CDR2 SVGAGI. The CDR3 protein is CASSPSPGLAGDEQFF. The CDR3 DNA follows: TGTGCCAGCAGTCCCAGCCCCGGGCTAGCGGGAGATGAGCAGTTCTTC.

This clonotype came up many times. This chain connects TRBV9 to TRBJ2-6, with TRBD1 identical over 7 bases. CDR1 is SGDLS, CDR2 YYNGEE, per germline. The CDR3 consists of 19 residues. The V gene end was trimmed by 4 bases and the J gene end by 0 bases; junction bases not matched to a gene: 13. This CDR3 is CASSPRDRALDSGANVLTF. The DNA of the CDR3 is TGTGCCAGCAGCCCCCGCGACAGGGCCCTAGACTCTGGGGCCAACGTCCTGACTTTC.

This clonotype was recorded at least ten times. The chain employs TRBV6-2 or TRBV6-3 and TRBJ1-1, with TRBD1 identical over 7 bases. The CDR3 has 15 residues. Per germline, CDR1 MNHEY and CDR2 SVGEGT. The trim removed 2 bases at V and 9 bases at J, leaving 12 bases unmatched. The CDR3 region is CASSYQAGTADKAFF. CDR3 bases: TGTGCCAGCAGTTACCAAGCCGGGACAGCGGATAAAGCTTTCTTT.

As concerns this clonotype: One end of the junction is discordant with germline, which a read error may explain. The CDR3 loop is CNARALGGFYAPSF. The CDR3 DNA sequence: TGCAATGCTAGAGCCCTTGGGGGGTTTTACGCGCCGTCCTTC. The chain couples TRBV20-1 to TRBJ2-7; D is possibly TRBD2 (6 bases). CDR3 length: 14 residues. Germline values: CDR1 DFQATT, CDR2 SNEGSKA (reference sequence).

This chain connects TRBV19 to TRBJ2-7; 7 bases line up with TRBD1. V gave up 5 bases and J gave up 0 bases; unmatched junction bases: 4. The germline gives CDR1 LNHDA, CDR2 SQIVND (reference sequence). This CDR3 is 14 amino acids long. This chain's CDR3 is CASSGAGGSYEQYF. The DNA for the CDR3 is TGTGCCAGTAGTGGAGCAGGGGGCTCCTACGAGCAGTACTTC.

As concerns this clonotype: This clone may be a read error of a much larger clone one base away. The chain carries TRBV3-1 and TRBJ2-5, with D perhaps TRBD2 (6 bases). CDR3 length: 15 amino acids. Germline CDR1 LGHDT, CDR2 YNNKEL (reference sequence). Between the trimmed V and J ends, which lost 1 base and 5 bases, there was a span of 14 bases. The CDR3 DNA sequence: TGTGCCAGCAGCCAAGGGGCAGGCCGGGAGGAGACCCAGTACTTC. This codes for CASSQGAGREETQYF.

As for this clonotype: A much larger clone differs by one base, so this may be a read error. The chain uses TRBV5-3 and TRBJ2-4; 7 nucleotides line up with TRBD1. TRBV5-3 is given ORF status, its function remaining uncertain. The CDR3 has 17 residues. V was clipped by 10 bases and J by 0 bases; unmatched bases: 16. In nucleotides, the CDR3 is TGTGCCGGCAGCCCGGACAGGCTAAGACTAGCCAAAAACATTCAGTACTTC. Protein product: CAGSPDRLRLAKNIQYF.

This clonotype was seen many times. As DNA, the CDR3 is TGCAGCGTCGACGGACTAGCGGGAGGGCCGTACCACACAGATACGCAGTATTTT. This codes for CSVDGLAGGPYHTDTQYF. This chain connects TRBV29-1 to TRBJ2-3; 15 bases fit TRBD2. CDR3 length: 18 amino acids. CDR1 is SQVTM and CDR2 is ANQGSEA in the germline V gene. V lost 6 bases and J lost 2; bases outside the gene matches: 12.

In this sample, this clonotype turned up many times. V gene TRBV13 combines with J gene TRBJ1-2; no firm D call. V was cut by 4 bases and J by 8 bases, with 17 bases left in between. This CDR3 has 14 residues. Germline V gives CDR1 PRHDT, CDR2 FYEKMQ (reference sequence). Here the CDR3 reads CASSSMTFLNGYTF. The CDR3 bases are TGTGCCAGCAGCTCTATGACATTTTTGAACGGCTACACCTTC.

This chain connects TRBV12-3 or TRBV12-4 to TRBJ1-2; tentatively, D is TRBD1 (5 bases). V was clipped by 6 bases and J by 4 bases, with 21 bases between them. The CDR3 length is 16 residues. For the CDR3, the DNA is TGTGCCAGCAGCCGGATTGAGTGGGGACGGGGCTATGGCTACACCTTC. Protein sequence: CASSRIEWGRGYGYTF.

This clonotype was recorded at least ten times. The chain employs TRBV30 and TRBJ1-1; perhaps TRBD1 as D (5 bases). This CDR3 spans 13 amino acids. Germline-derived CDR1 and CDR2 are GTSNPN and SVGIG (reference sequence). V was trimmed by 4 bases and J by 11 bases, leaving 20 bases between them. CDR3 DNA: TGTGCCTGGAACGAAGTCGAAGCGGGGGAGGCTTTCTTT. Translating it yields CAWNEVEAGEAFF.